These 28 T cell receptor beta chains came from one sample sequenced in a study of metastatic and nonmetastatic thyroid tumors. Prior to thyroid surgery, none of the patients had received any treatment. TCRdb redid the clone calls on the PCR reads using MiXCR. The data show tens of thousands of clones, around 10% seen once. The sequenced sample consisted of blood. The receptors shown here come from a female donor with papillary thyroid cancer or a benign thyroid nodule (not recorded which). Some clones in this sample may be carry-over from other donors' samples.

This clone was recorded at least ten times. DNA for the CDR3: TGTGCCAGTAGGACTAGCGGTGGTAACCCCTCCTACGAGCAGTACTTC. Translation: CASRTSGGNPSYEQYF. V gene TRBV2 combines with J gene TRBJ2-7; 10 bases align to TRBD2. V lost 9 bases, J lost 0 bases, and 11 bases stayed unmatched. This CDR3 is 16 amino acids long. Germline assignment: CDR1 SNHLY and CDR2 FYNNEI.

This clone came up a few times. The DNA of the CDR3 is TGTGCCAGCAGCTTCCGGATTAGAGACCTACACACTGAAGCTTTCTTT. Amino acid sequence: CASSFRIRDLHTEAFF. The rearrangement links TRBV11-1 to TRBJ1-1; no clear D. Germline lookup yields CDR1 SGHAT and CDR2 FQDESV (reference sequence). Trimming cost V 3 bases and J 3 bases, with 17 bases left between them. This CDR3 is built from 16 residues.

This clone has a count of ten or more. CDR3 sequence reads: CSARGETYEQYF. The CDR3 DNA sequence: TGCAGTGCTAGGGGGGAAACCTACGAGCAGTACTTC. This chain uses TRBV20-1 with TRBJ2-7, with D perhaps given as TRBD1 or TRBD2 (5 bases each). The CDR3 totals 12 residues. The V end lost 3 bases, the J end lost 2 bases, and 8 bases lay between the germline ends. Germline CDR1 and CDR2: DFQATT and SNEGSKA (reference sequence).

Ten or more counts support this clone. CDR3 residues: CASTHARGRGRKAFF. The CDR3 nucleotides are TGTGCCAGCACCCACGCAAGGGGCCGGGGGAGGAAAGCTTTCTTT. This chain joins TRBV28 and TRBJ1-1; D may be TRBD1 (5 bases). Germline CDR1 reads MDHEN; CDR2 reads SYDVKM. Trimming stripped 7 bases from V and 9 bases from J, with 24 bases between. The CDR3 contains 15 residues.

This clone was counted only a few times. The CDR3 spells CASSAFSTDTQYF. As DNA, the CDR3 is TGTGCCAGCAGTGCTTTTTCCACAGATACGCAGTATTTT. The rearrangement uses TRBV12-3 or TRBV12-4 and TRBJ2-3; no clear D. V was cut by 5 bases and J by 2 bases, with 8 bases left in between. CDR3 length: 13 residues.

This clone was found many times. The rearrangement links TRBV19 to TRBJ2-3; D is possibly TRBD1 (5 bases). The CDR3 sequence is 17 residues long. V lost 1 base, J lost 6 bases, and 20 bases lay in between. Germline V gene data show CDR1 as LNHDA and CDR2 as SQIVND (reference sequence). The CDR3 region is CASSIAAGSRTRDTQYF. CDR3 in DNA: TGTGCCAGTAGTATAGCTGCAGGGTCAAGAACAAGGGATACGCAGTATTTT.

In this sample, this clone turned up many times. V and J are TRBV28 and TRBJ2-7, with no clear D. This CDR3 spans 14 amino acids. Trimming cost V 6 bases and J 7 bases, with 19 bases left between them. From germline, CDR1 is MDHEN and CDR2 SYDVKM. The CDR3 sequence: CASSEPRGPFEQYF. CDR3 coding DNA: TGTGCCAGCAGCGAGCCACGTGGGCCGTTTGAGCAGTACTTC.

The table lists this clone with many counts. The DNA for the CDR3 is TGTGCCAGCAGCTTAGGGGACAGGACAGGCACAGATACGCAGTATTTT. It yields the protein CASSLGDRTGTDTQYF. The chain recombines TRBV11-1 with TRBJ2-3; 8 bases match TRBD1. J lost 1 base, V lost 1 base, and 4 bases had no gene match. The CDR3 spans 16 residues. Looked up from germline, CDR1 is SGHAT and CDR2 is FQDESV (reference sequence).

This clone was detected only a few times. The chain uses TRBV6-1 and TRBJ2-7, with D possibly matching TRBD1 (6 bases). Between the trimmed V and J ends, which lost 6 bases and 6 bases, there was a span of 15 bases. This CDR3 is built from 13 residues. Germline V gives CDR1 MNHNS, CDR2 SASEGT. The CDR3 loop reads CASSFQQGLEQYF. In nucleotides, the CDR3 is TGTGCCAGCAGCTTTCAACAGGGCCTCGAGCAGTACTTC.

This clone was recorded at least ten times. CDR3 in DNA: TGTGCCAGCAGCCCAGGGTACACTGAAGCTTTCTTT. Its protein product is CASSPGYTEAFF. The gene calls are TRBV6-1 and TRBJ1-1; maybe TRBD1 (5 bases). Germline V gives CDR1 MNHNS, CDR2 SASEGT. This CDR3 has 12 amino acids. The V end lost 6 bases, the J end lost 3 bases, and 8 bases lay between the germline ends.

For this clone: This may be a read error: a much more frequent sequence differs by one nucleotide. V usage is TRBV6-4 and J usage is TRBJ2-1, with TRBD2 as a possible D gene (6 bases). The CDR3 is 14 residues long. The V end was cut by 10 bases, the J end by 1 base, with 14 bases between. Germline CDR1 reads MRHNA; CDR2 reads SNTAGT. Here the CDR3 DNA reads TGTGCCATCTCTATAGCGGCTTCCTACAATGAGCAGTTCTTC. As protein: CAISIAASYNEQFF.

In its sample, this clone was seen many times. The V call is TRBV6-1, the J call TRBJ1-1; unclear D gene. Between the trimmed V and J ends, which lost 0 bases and 11 bases, there was a span of 13 bases. Germline lookup yields CDR1 MNHNS and CDR2 SASEGT. This CDR3 spans 13 amino acids. The chain's CDR3 is CASSEAGIRQAFF. CDR3 bases: TGTGCCAGCAGTGAAGCAGGGATCCGCCAGGCTTTCTTT.

This clone was detected only a few times. The rearrangement joins TRBV5-4 to TRBJ2-6, with D perhaps TRBD1 or TRBD2 (6 bases each). Germline assignment: CDR1 SGHNT and CDR2 YYREEE (reference sequence). Trimming shortened V by 4 bases and J by 4 bases, and 15 bases separated the two germline ends. The CDR3 length is 16 residues. The CDR3 is CASSPPGEEGANVLTF. In DNA form, the CDR3 reads TGTGCCAGCAGCCCCCCAGGGGAGGAAGGGGCCAACGTCCTGACTTTC.

The sample holds many counts of this clone. The V call is TRBV7-2, the J call TRBJ1-4; D perhaps matches TRBD1 (5 bases). Trimming took 4 bases from V and 0 from J, leaving 6 bases between them. Germline assignment: CDR1 SGHTA and CDR2 FQGNSA. The length of the CDR3 is 14 residues. Here the CDR3 reads CASSWDSTNEKLFF. The CDR3, as DNA: TGTGCCAGCAGCTGGGACTCAACTAATGAAAAACTGTTTTTT.

This clone has a count of ten or more. The gene calls are TRBV16 and TRBJ2-1, with D possibly matching TRBD2 (5 bases). V was cut by 4 bases and J by 7 bases, with 14 bases left in between. Germline V gives CDR1 KGHSY, CDR2 FQNENV. CDR3 length: 14 amino acids. CDR3 coding DNA: TGTGCCAGCAGCCTAAACTTAGACTATAATGAGCAGTTCTTC. Its translation: CASSLNLDYNEQFF.

This clone was counted ten times or more. V usage is TRBV20-1 and J usage is TRBJ2-7, with 7 bases matching TRBD1. The CDR3 covers 14 residues. CDR1 is DFQATT, CDR2 SNEGSKA, per germline (reference sequence). J lost 1 base, V lost 6 bases, and 9 bases had no gene match. The chain's CDR3 is CSAEYGTASYEQYF. The CDR3 region has the DNA TGCAGTGCCGAGTACGGGACAGCGTCCTACGAGCAGTACTTC.

This clone has only a few counts. One end of the junction does not line up with germline, which may come from a read error. The chain couples TRBV20-1 to TRBJ1-5; D not resolved. The V gene's germline CDR1 is DFQATT and CDR2 SNEGSKA (reference sequence). The CDR3 spans 15 residues. For the CDR3, the DNA is TGCAGTTCTAGATTTGGCAGGACCATCAATCAGCCCCAGCATTTT. This codes for CSSRFGRTINQPQHF.

This clone was counted at least ten times. DNA for the CDR3: TGTGCCAGCAGTGCACCGGGGTACACTGAAGCTTTCTTT. This encodes CASSAPGYTEAFF. This chain uses TRBV27 with TRBJ1-1; no firm D call. Trimming shortened V by 5 bases and J by 3 bases, and 10 bases separated the two germline ends. The CDR3 is 13 amino acids. From germline, CDR1 is MNHEY and CDR2 SMNVEV (reference sequence).

This clone was seen many times. The CDR3 here is CASSATGQGHEQYF. CDR3 DNA: TGTGCCAGCAGTGCGACGGGACAGGGCCACGAGCAGTACTTC. The rearrangement joins TRBV2 to TRBJ2-7; TRBD1 matches 9 bases. V was clipped by 4 bases and J by 5 bases; unmatched bases: 6. The CDR3 is 14 amino acids. Germline-derived CDR1 and CDR2 are SNHLY and FYNNEI. Complete variable domain (other parts from reference TRBV2 and TRBJ2-7): EPEVTQTPSHQVTQMGQEVILRCVPISNHLYFYWYRQILGQKVEFLVSFYNNEISEKSEIFDDQFSVERPDGSNFTLKIRSTKLEDSAMYFCASSATGQGHEQYFGPGTRLTVT.

This clone was found a few times. V and J are TRBV20-1 and TRBJ1-2; 9 bases are a match to TRBD1. Trimming removed 5 bases from V and 3 bases from J; junction bases left unmatched: 4. The CDR3 loop spans 13 amino acids. Germline values: CDR1 DFQATT, CDR2 SNEGSKA (reference sequence). CDR3 sequence reads: CSAGTGRDYGYTF. DNA of the CDR3: TGCAGTGCTGGGACAGGGCGGGACTATGGCTACACCTTC.

Ten or more counts support this clone. The chain carries TRBV5-1 and TRBJ2-3; 10 positions agree with TRBD1. The V gene end was trimmed by 8 bases and the J gene end by 3 bases; junction bases not matched to a gene: 3. In germline, CDR1 is SGHRS, CDR2 YFSETQ. There are 13 residues in the CDR3. The CDR3 DNA reads TGCGCCAGTAGACAGGGGGCAACAGATACGCAGTATTTT. Translated: CASRQGATDTQYF. Combining the CDR3 with reference TRBV5-1 and TRBJ2-3 gives the whole variable domain KAGVTQTPRYLIKTRGQQVTLSCSPISGHRSVSWYQQTPGQGLQFLFEYFSETQRNKGNFPGRFSGRQFSNSRSEMNVSTLELGDSALYLCASRQGATDTQYFGPGTRLTVL.

This clone was detected many times. The rearrangement joins TRBV5-1 to TRBJ2-5; 7 bases fit TRBD1. V lost 0 bases to trimming and J lost 0 bases; unmatched junction nucleotides: 2. Germline values: CDR1 SGHRS, CDR2 YFSETQ. The CDR3 is 15 residues long. The CDR3 loop is CASSLAGTDQETQYF. CDR3 in DNA: TGCGCCAGCAGCTTGGCCGGGACAGACCAAGAGACCCAGTACTTC.

This clone was seen ten or more times. The chain links TRBV30 to TRBJ2-3, with 11 bases identical to TRBD2. The junction had 4 bases not matched to a gene; V was cut back by 3 bases and J by 2 bases. The CDR3 has 15 amino acids. CDR1 and CDR2 from the germline V gene are GTSNPN and SVGIG (reference sequence). Written as DNA, the CDR3 is TGTGCCTGGAGCGTAGCGGGAGGGTCCACAGATACGCAGTATTTT. Its protein product is CAWSVAGGSTDTQYF.

This clone was counted only a few times. The chain couples TRBV19 to TRBJ1-2; tentative D call: TRBD1 (5 bases). Germline V gene data show CDR1 as LNHDA and CDR2 as SQIVND (reference sequence). Deletions cut 7 bases from V and 6 bases from J, with 21 bases between. CDR3 length equals 15 residues. The CDR3 region has the DNA TGTGCCAGTAACTTCGGACTGTGGGGACTGGATGGCTACACCTTC. Protein product: CASNFGLWGLDGYTF.

This clone was found many times. V and J are TRBV27 and TRBJ2-1; a weak D match, TRBD1 (6 bases). Germline V lookup: CDR1 MNHEY, CDR2 SMNVEV (reference sequence). This CDR3 region has 15 residues. Trimming shortened V by 6 bases and J by 4 bases, and 16 bases separated the two germline ends. CDR3 nucleotides: TGTGCCAGCAGCTTGGGTGGGACACATTACAATGAGCAGTTCTTC. It codes for CASSLGGTHYNEQFF.

To note about this clone: This may be a read error, as it is one base from a much larger clone. V gene TRBV3-1 combines with J gene TRBJ1-2; possible D gene TRBD1, 6 bases. Per germline, CDR1 LGHDT and CDR2 YNNKEL (reference sequence). Trimming removed 2 bases at V and 8 bases at J, with 15 bases between. CDR3 length equals 14 residues. For the CDR3, the DNA is TGTGCCAGCAGCCAAAAGGGGGGCCACCGCGGCTACACCTTC. It specifies CASSQKGGHRGYTF.

Ten or more counts support this clone. V gene TRBV5-1 combines with J gene TRBJ2-3; D unresolved. Germline loops: CDR1 SGHRS, CDR2 YFSETQ. This CDR3 has 15 residues. The V and J ends lost 1 base and 0 bases respectively, with 9 bases between them. CDR3 nucleotide sequence: TGCGCCAGCAGCTTGTTGGGTTTCAGCACAGATACGCAGTATTTT. It translates to CASSLLGFSTDTQYF.

This clone was seen ten or more times. This chain connects TRBV20-1 to TRBJ1-6, with D unresolved. The CDR3 runs to 14 residues. CDR1 is DFQATT and CDR2 is SNEGSKA in the germline V gene (reference sequence). Trimming removed 0 bases from V and 8 bases from J, with 11 bases in between. The CDR3 coding sequence is TGCAGTGCTAGAGATCCGGTCAACGATTCACCCCTCCACTTT. Residues: CSARDPVNDSPLHF.